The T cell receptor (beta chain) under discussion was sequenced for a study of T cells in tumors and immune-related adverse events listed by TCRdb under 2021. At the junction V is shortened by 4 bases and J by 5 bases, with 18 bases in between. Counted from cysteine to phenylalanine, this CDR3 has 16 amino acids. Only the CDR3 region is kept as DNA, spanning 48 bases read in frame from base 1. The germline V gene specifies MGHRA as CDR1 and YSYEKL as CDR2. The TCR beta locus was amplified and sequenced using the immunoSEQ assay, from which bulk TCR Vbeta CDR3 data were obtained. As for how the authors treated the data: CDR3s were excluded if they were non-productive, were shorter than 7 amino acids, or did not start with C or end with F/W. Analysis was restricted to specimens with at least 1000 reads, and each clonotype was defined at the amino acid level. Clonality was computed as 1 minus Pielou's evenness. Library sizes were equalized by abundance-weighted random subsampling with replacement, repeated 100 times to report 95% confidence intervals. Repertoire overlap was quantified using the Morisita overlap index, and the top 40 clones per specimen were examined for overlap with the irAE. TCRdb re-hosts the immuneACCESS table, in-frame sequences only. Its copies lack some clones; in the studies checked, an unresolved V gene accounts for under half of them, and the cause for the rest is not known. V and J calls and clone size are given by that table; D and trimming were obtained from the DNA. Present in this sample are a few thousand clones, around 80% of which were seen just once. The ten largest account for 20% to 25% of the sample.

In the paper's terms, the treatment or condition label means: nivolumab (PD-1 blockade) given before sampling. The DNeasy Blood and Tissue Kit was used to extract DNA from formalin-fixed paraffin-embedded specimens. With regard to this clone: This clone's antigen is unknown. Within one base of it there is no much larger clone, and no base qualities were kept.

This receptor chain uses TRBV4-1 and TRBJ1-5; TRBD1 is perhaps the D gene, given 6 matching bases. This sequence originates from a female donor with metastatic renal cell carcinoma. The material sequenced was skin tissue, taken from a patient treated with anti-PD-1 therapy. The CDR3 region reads CASSLSLWGADQPQHF. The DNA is TGCGCCAGCAGCCTCTCTTTATGGGGGGCGGATCAGCCCCAGCATTTT.